This paragraph covers one T cell receptor beta chain sequence. Its antigen is unknown. This sample was taken from a study of cytomegalovirus exposure and HLA in healthy donors. Whole-study results and caveats: Diagnosis of cytomegalovirus status made by the classifier reportedly showed high specificity and sensitivity.

Measured with immunoSEQ multiplex PCR; TCRdb has only the in-frame clones, and not every one. The sample records tens of thousands of clones, 89% being singletons. CDR3 length: 16 residues. Germline V gives CDR1 KGHSH, CDR2 LQKENI. Trimming cost V 2 bases and J 4 bases; bases outside gene matches: 10. These donors were members of the 120-subject validation cohort, a group separate from the roughly 670-subject first cohort. Source material: PBMCs. The V gene is TRBV18, the J gene TRBJ2-5, with 7 bases lining up with TRBD2. This TCR derives from a young woman in good health and CMV-seronegative. CDR3 region: CASSPRLAGTSETQYF. The CDR3 DNA is TGTGCCAGCTCACCAAGACTAGCCGGGACGTCAGAGACCCAGTACTTC. Combining the CDR3 with reference TRBV18 and TRBJ2-5 gives the whole variable domain NAGVMQNPRHLVRRRGQEARLRCSPMKGHSHVYWYRQLPEEGLKFMVYLQKENIIDESGMPKERFSAEFPKEGPSILRIQQVVRGDSAAYFCASSPRLAGTSETQYFGPGTRLLVL.